Following are 31 T cell receptor beta chains from one sample sequenced in a study of shared T cell receptors in the human thymus. Profiled with immunoSEQ multiplex PCR; TCRdb holds only in-frame clones, not every one. The table has about 610,000 clones, 88% seen once. These data also featured in a second study, about human thymus T cells.

Sequenced material: thymocytes. The receptors stem from a boy under two years old with a congenital heart defect.

The chain uses TRBV20-1 and TRBJ2-3; TRBD2 agrees at 8 bases. CDR3 length: 11 residues. The germline CDR1 and CDR2 sequences are DFQATT and SNEGSKA (reference sequence). The CDR3 region has the DNA TGCAGCGGGAGGGAGGCAGATACGCAGTATTTT. Translating it yields CSGREADTQYF.

The chain carries TRBV6-6 and TRBJ2-7, with 9 bases matching TRBD2. After removal of 2 bases from V and 6 bases from J, the junction contained 11 bases not matched to a gene. Germline loops: CDR1 MNHNY, CDR2 SVGAGI (reference sequence). The CDR3 spans 16 residues. The CDR3 spells CASSYARSGRLGEQYF. Written as DNA, the CDR3 is TGTGCCAGCAGTTACGCGAGGAGCGGGAGGTTAGGCGAGCAGTACTTC.

The CDR3 DNA reads TGTGCCAGCAGTGCTAGCGGGTGGTCCTACGAGCAGTACTTC. Translating gives CASSASGWSYEQYF. This sequence joins TRBV2 and TRBJ2-7, with TRBD2 matching over 8 bases. Germline V lookup: CDR1 SNHLY, CDR2 FYNNEI. J lost 1 base, V lost 4 bases, and 3 bases had no gene match. The CDR3 is made up of 14 amino acids.

The chain couples TRBV7-9 to TRBJ2-1; D possibly corresponds to TRBD2 (6 bases). CDR3 length: 17 residues. CDR1 and CDR2 (germline): SEHNR, FQNEAQ (reference sequence). With 0 bases removed from V and 4 bases from J, the gap between germline ends came to 16 bases. The CDR3 DNA is TGTGCCAGCAGCTTAGCGCGTTGTGGTGGGGGGTACAATGAGCAGTTCTTC. Residues: CASSLARCGGGYNEQFF.

The V call is TRBV29-1, the J call TRBJ2-3, with 7 bases aligning to TRBD1. The CDR3 spans 13 residues. Germline V gene sequence: CDR1 SQVTM, CDR2 ANQGSEA. Trimming removed 7 bases from V and 13 bases from J; junction bases left unmatched: 17. The CDR3 nucleotides read TGCAGCGGCAGCGATGGTGGGGACAGACTTAAGTATTTT. Translated, it gives CSGSDGGDRLKYF.

V is TRBV6-5 and J is TRBJ2-2; 7 bases map to TRBD1. CDR3 length: 13 amino acids. From germline, CDR1 is MNHEY and CDR2 SVGAGI. Trimming at V came to 6 bases and at J to 4 bases, leaving 2 bases not matched to a gene. Here the CDR3 reads CASRDRFTGELFF. The CDR3 DNA reads TGTGCCAGCAGGGACAGGTTCACCGGGGAGCTGTTTTTT.

The genes are TRBV28 and TRBJ2-7; 7 positions match TRBD2. Germline V lookup: CDR1 MDHEN, CDR2 SYDVKM. This CDR3 has 14 amino acids. Trimming cost V 2 bases and J 2 bases; bases outside gene matches: 3. CDR3 sequence: CASSLASGTYEQYF. The CDR3 nucleotides read TGTGCCAGCAGTTTAGCTAGCGGAACCTACGAGCAGTACTTC.

This clone was detected only once. This rearrangement joins TRBV15 to TRBJ2-3; 10 bases agree with TRBD2. In germline, CDR1 is LNHNV, CDR2 YYDKDF (reference sequence). The junction had 12 bases not matched to a gene; V was cut back by 4 bases and J by 5 bases. This CDR3 contains 17 residues. CDR3 amino acids: CATSTHSSGRFKDTQYF. The CDR3 region has the DNA TGTGCCACCAGCACACATTCTAGCGGGAGATTCAAAGATACGCAGTATTTT.

The CDR3 spells CASSLDPGVDEQYF. The CDR3 DNA follows: TGTGCCAGCAGCCTAGACCCGGGGGTGGACGAGCAGTACTTC. This rearrangement joins TRBV7-9 to TRBJ2-7; the D gene is possibly TRBD2 (6 bases). The germline V gene has CDR1 SEHNR and CDR2 FQNEAQ (reference sequence). The CDR3 is 14 amino acids. V lost 5 bases and J lost 5, with 16 bases in between.

This clone was seen once. The V call is TRBV7-2, the J call TRBJ1-1; 9 nucleotides match TRBD1. V lost 4 bases to trimming and J lost 7 bases; unmatched junction nucleotides: 7. CDR1 and CDR2 (germline): SGHTA, FQGNSA. This CDR3 comprises 14 residues. DNA of the CDR3: TGTGCCAGCAGCTCACAGGGGGCGGATGGTGAAGCTTTCTTT. It yields the protein CASSSQGADGEAFF.

The rearrangement uses TRBV29-1 and TRBJ2-1; TRBD1 matches at 9 bases. This CDR3 contains 16 residues. J was trimmed by 5 bases and V by 0 bases; bases with no gene match: 8. CDR1 is SQVTM, CDR2 ANQGSEA, per germline. The CDR3 coding sequence is TGCAGCGTTGAAGACGTCGACAGGGGGGAGCACAATGAGCAGTTCTTC. It is translated as CSVEDVDRGEHNEQFF.

The chain uses TRBV28 and TRBJ2-6; D call uncertain. V lost 6 bases to trimming and J lost 4 bases, with 16 bases between them. This CDR3 comprises 16 residues. Germline V gives CDR1 MDHEN, CDR2 SYDVKM. This CDR3 reads CASRRRAACGANVLTF. CDR3 nucleotide sequence: TGTGCCAGCAGGCGCCGTGCAGCGTGCGGGGCCAACGTCCTGACTTTC.

DNA of the CDR3: TGCAGCATTGCCCTGGCTAGCGGGAGGCCCGAGCAGTACTTC. Protein sequence: CSIALASGRPEQYF. This chain links TRBV29-1 with TRBJ2-7; TRBD2 matches at 11 bases. The CDR3 loop spans 14 amino acids. Germline CDR1 is SQVTM and CDR2 is ANQGSEA. Trimming cost V 8 bases and J 6 bases; bases outside gene matches: 12.

This chain uses TRBV5-6 with TRBJ2-7; 7 nucleotides align to TRBD1. Losses at the gene ends were 4 bases for V and 3 bases for J; bases not matched to a gene: 10. The CDR3 spans 15 residues. Germline values: CDR1 SGHDT, CDR2 YYEEEE. CDR3 in amino acids: CASSNSGTVNYEQYF. In DNA, the CDR3 is TGTGCCAGCAGCAATTCCGGGACAGTAAACTACGAGCAGTACTTC.

The J gene is TRBJ2-7, the V gene TRBV7-2, with D possibly matching TRBD1 (6 bases). Germline V gene sequence: CDR1 SGHTA, CDR2 FQGNSA. The CDR3 totals 15 residues. Trimming pared 4 bases from V and 2 bases from J, leaving 15 bases between. CDR3 sequence (DNA): TGTGCCAGCAGCTCCCTAGGGGGAACCGCCTACGAGCAGTACTTC. Translated: CASSSLGGTAYEQYF.

The chain employs TRBV27 and TRBJ2-2; D is possibly TRBD2 (7 bases). Trimming stripped 0 bases from V and 3 bases from J, with 11 bases between. Germline CDR1 and CDR2: MNHEY and SMNVEV (reference sequence). The CDR3 contains 16 residues. CDR3 amino acids: CASSLSEGGDTGELFF. The CDR3 DNA is TGTGCCAGCAGTTTATCGGAGGGGGGGGACACCGGGGAGCTGTTTTTT.

The rearrangement links TRBV4-3 to TRBJ2-1, with TRBD2 identical over 7 bases. CDR3 length: 19 amino acids. J gave up 8 bases and V 1 base, and 20 bases lay outside the gene matches. Looked up from germline, CDR1 is LGHNA and CDR2 is YSLEER. CDR3 in DNA: TGCGCCAGCAGCCAAGGACGCAGGGTTGGCGGGAGCCGGATGGATGAGCAGTTCTTC. Protein: CASSQGRRVGGSRMDEQFF.

The chain links TRBV27 to TRBJ1-2; perhaps TRBD1 as D (5 bases). Germline lookup yields CDR1 MNHEY and CDR2 SMNVEV (reference sequence). The CDR3 is made up of 14 amino acids. Trimming shortened V by 6 bases and J by 4 bases, and 15 bases separated the two germline ends. The CDR3 nucleotides are TGTGCCAGCAGACCCCCGGCCGGGGGCTATGGCTACACCTTC. Amino acid sequence: CASRPPAGGYGYTF.

V is TRBV27 and J is TRBJ1-2; TRBD1 matches at 12 bases. The J segment lost 8 bases and the V segment lost 5 bases, leaving 12 bases of the junction unmatched. This CDR3 comprises 16 residues. Germline CDR1 is MNHEY and CDR2 is SMNVEV (reference sequence). CDR3 protein: CASSPRQGQGARGYTF. In DNA form, the CDR3 reads TGTGCCAGCAGTCCTCGCCAGGGACAGGGGGCTCGGGGCTACACCTTC.

This chain joins TRBV2 and TRBJ1-1; 11 nucleotides match TRBD1. From germline, CDR1 is SNHLY and CDR2 FYNNEI. The V gene end was trimmed by 7 bases and the J gene end by 3 bases; junction bases not matched to a gene: 7. The CDR3 totals 15 residues. The CDR3 DNA follows: TGTGCCAGCAACCTAGGGACAGGGGGAGACACTGAAGCTTTCTTT. This encodes CASNLGTGGDTEAFF.

The V call is TRBV6-5, the J call TRBJ1-1; D not certain. Germline V gives CDR1 MNHEY, CDR2 SVGAGI. Trimming took 6 bases from V and 1 from J, leaving 15 bases between them. The length of the CDR3 is 15 residues. The CDR3 is CASRGVGVANTEAFF. As DNA, the CDR3 is TGTGCCAGCAGGGGAGTTGGGGTCGCGAACACTGAAGCTTTCTTT.

The rearrangement links TRBV19 to TRBJ1-1, with 7 nucleotides matching TRBD1. Germline V gene lookup returns CDR1 LNHDA and CDR2 SQIVND (reference sequence). Losses at the gene ends were 3 bases for V and 3 bases for J; bases not matched to a gene: 7. The CDR3 runs 15 residues. The CDR3 DNA is TGTGCCAGTAGTATCACGGCAGGGGGGTACACTGAAGCTTTCTTT. Translated: CASSITAGGYTEAFF.

The rearrangement links TRBV29-1 to TRBJ2-1; D remains ambiguous. The CDR3 consists of 10 residues. Germline-derived CDR1 and CDR2 are SQVTM and ANQGSEA. Trimming left V 4 bases short and J 12 bases short, with 10 bases between. CDR3 nucleotides: TGCAGCGTTGGGCCCCAGGTGCAGTTCTTC. Translated: CSVGPQVQFF.

The rearrangement uses TRBV7-2 and TRBJ2-5, with D tentatively TRBD2 (6 bases). Deletions cut 6 bases from V and 5 bases from J, with 19 bases between. The V gene's germline CDR1 is SGHTA and CDR2 FQGNSA. CDR3 length: 15 amino acids. The CDR3 loop is CASRNPASASETQYF. CDR3 nucleotides: TGTGCCAGCAGGAATCCGGCTAGCGCGAGCGAGACCCAGTACTTC.

The chain recombines TRBV4-2 with TRBJ2-6; weak D call: TRBD2 (6 bases). The CDR3 loop spans 17 amino acids. Germline assignment: CDR1 LGHNA and CDR2 YNFKEQ. Trimming took off 2 bases at V and 0 bases at J, with 11 bases between the two ends. CDR3 region: CASSQSLRDSGANVLTF. Here the CDR3 DNA reads TGTGCCAGCAGCCAATCGTTGCGGGACTCTGGGGCCAACGTCCTGACTTTC.

This chain links TRBV18 with TRBJ2-7; 11 bases fit TRBD2. Trimming at V came to 4 bases and at J to 5 bases, leaving 10 bases not matched to a gene. The CDR3 is 16 residues long. CDR1 and CDR2 (germline): KGHSH, LQKENI. The CDR3 nucleotides read TGTGCCAGCTCACTACGACTAGCGGGAAGGGGCCACGAGCAGTACTTC. Amino acid sequence: CASSLRLAGRGHEQYF.

This chain joins TRBV7-6 and TRBJ1-5; 9 nucleotides match TRBD1. This CDR3 is 14 amino acids long. Germline V gives CDR1 SGHVS, CDR2 FNYEAQ. V gave up 5 bases and J gave up 5 bases; unmatched junction bases: 4. In DNA, the CDR3 is TGTGCCAGCAGCCTCCGGGACAGGGATCAGCCCCAGCATTTT. As protein: CASSLRDRDQPQHF.

The V and J genes are TRBV11-2 and TRBJ2-7, with a weak D call TRBD2 (5 bases). Trimming removed 2 bases from V and 2 bases from J, with 13 bases in between. Germline V gene data show CDR1 as SGHAT and CDR2 as FQNNGV. The CDR3 contains 15 residues. The DNA for the CDR3 is TGTGCCAGCAGCTTATCCCCTAGCAGGCCCTACGAGCAGTACTTC. The encoded protein is CASSLSPSRPYEQYF. The variable domain in full, completed from reference TRBV11-2 and TRBJ2-7, reads EAGVAQSPRYKIIEKRQSVAFWCNPISGHATLYWYQQILGQGPKLLIQFQNNGVVDDSQLPKDRFSAERLKGVDSTLKIQPAKLEDSAVYLCASSLSPSRPYEQYFGPGTRLTVT.

This clone was seen a single time. The rearrangement uses TRBV2 and TRBJ2-6; D possibly corresponds to TRBD2 (6 bases). Trimming removed 5 bases at V and 0 bases at J, with 23 bases between. Germline V gene data show CDR1 as SNHLY and CDR2 as FYNNEI. The length of the CDR3 is 20 residues. The CDR3 region is CASSLPRALANGSGANVLTF. CDR3 DNA sequence: TGTGCCAGCAGTCTACCCAGAGCCCTAGCGAATGGCTCTGGGGCCAACGTCCTGACTTTC.

The CDR3 DNA reads TGCGCCAGCACCTACAGGGGGCCCTACGAGCAGTACTTC. This gives the protein CASTYRGPYEQYF. The chain couples TRBV10-1 to TRBJ2-7; 9 bases map to TRBD1. The CDR3 runs to 13 residues. Germline CDR1 reads WNHNN; CDR2 reads SYGVQD (reference sequence). J lost 2 bases, V lost 7 bases, and 3 bases had no gene match.

The rearrangement joins TRBV6-1 to TRBJ1-2; D gene uncertain. V was cut by 6 bases and J by 2 bases, with 13 bases left in between. CDR3 length: 14 residues. Germline CDR1 and CDR2: MNHNS and SASEGT. CDR3 DNA: TGTGCCAGCAGGCCAGAATTTCAAAACTATGGCTACACCTTC. Translated: CASRPEFQNYGYTF.